The present TCR beta chain was sequenced within a study of blood T cell repertoires in COVID-19. The CDR3 has 15 residues. The V gene lost 2 bases and the J gene lost 3 bases, with 13 bases spanning the gap. Germline V lookup: CDR1 ENHRY, CDR2 SYGVKD. Sequencing used immunoSEQ multiplex PCR; TCRdb keeps in-frame clones, though not all of them. The sample has around 330,000 clones; approximately 88% are singletons. The TCR was taken from a woman between 18 and 30 years old who had recovered from COVID-19. The chain is built from TRBV10-3 and TRBJ2-5; no clear D gene. Source material: PBMCs or T cells enriched from blood (not recorded which). This CDR3 reads CAISEPGSAKETQYF. As DNA, the CDR3 is TGTGCCATCAGTGAGCCGGGTTCGGCTAAAGAGACCCAGTACTTC.